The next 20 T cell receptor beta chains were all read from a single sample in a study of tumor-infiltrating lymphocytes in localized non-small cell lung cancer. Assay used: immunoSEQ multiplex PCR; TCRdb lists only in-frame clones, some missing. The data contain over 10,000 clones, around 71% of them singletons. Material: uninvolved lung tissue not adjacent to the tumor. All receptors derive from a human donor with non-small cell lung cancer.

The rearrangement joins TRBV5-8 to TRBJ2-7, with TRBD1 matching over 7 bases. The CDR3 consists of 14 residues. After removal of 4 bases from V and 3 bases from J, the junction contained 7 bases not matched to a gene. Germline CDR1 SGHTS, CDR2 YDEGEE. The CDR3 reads CASSQRGQSYEQYF. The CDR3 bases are TGTGCCAGCAGCCAGAGGGGACAGAGCTACGAGCAGTACTTC. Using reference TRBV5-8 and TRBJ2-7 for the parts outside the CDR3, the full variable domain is EAGVTQSPTHLIKTRGQQATLRCSPISGHTSVYWYQQALGLGLQFLLWYDEGEERNRGNFPPRFSGRQFPNYSSELNVNALELEDSALYLCASSQRGQSYEQYFGPGTRLTVT.

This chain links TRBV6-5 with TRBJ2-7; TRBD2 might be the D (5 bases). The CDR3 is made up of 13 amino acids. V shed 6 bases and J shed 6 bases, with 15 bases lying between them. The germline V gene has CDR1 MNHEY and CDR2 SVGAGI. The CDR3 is CASRRPTSSEQYF. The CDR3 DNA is TGTGCCAGCAGACGCCCCACTAGTTCCGAGCAGTACTTC.

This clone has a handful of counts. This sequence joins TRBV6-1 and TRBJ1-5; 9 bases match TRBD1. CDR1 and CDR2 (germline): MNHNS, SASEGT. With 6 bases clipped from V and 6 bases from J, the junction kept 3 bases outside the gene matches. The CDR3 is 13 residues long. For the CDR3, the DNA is TGTGCCAGCAGACAGGGGGCCTTTCAGCCCCAGCATTTT. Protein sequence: CASRQGAFQPQHF.

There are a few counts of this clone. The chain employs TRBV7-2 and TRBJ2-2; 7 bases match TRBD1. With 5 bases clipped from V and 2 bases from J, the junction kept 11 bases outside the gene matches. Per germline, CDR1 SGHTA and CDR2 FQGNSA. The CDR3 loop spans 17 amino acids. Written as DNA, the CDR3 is TGTGCCAGCAGCCGGGCTATACAGGGGCCTAACACCGGGGAGCTGTTTTTT. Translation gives CASSRAIQGPNTGELFF.

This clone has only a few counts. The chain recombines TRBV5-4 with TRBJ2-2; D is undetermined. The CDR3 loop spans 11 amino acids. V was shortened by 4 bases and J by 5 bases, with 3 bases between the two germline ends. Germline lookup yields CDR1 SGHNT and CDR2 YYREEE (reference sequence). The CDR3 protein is CASSVTGELFF. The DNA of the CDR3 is TGTGCCAGCAGCGTTACCGGGGAGCTGTTTTTT.

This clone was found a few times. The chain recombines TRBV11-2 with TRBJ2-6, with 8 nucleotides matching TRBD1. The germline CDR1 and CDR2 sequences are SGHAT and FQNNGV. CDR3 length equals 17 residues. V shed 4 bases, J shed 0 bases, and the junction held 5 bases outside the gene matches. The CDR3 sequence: CASSYGQGSSGANVLTF. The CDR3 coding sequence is TGTGCCAGCAGCTATGGACAGGGAAGCTCTGGGGCCAACGTCCTGACTTTC.

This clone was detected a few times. This CDR3 is CASRVAGGGTEAFF. The CDR3, as DNA: TGTGCCAGCAGGGTTGCAGGGGGCGGCACTGAAGCTTTCTTT. The chain combines TRBV7-9 with TRBJ1-1, with 8 bases aligning to TRBD1. J was trimmed by 4 bases and V by 6 bases; bases with no gene match: 7. Germline loops: CDR1 SEHNR, CDR2 FQNEAQ (reference sequence). The CDR3 extends over 14 amino acids. The variable domain in full, with the rest retrieved from reference TRBV7-9 and TRBJ1-1, is DTGVSQNPRHKITKRGQNVTFRCDPISEHNRLYWYRQTLGQGPEFLTYFQNEAQLEKSRLLSDRFSAERPKGSFSTLEIQRTEQGDSAMYLCASRVAGGGTEAFFGQGTRLTVV.

The CDR3 sequence: CASSFQISDEQFF. CDR3 DNA: TGTGCCAGCAGCTTCCAGATAAGCGATGAGCAGTTCTTC. V gene TRBV7-7 combines with J gene TRBJ2-1; D is unclear. CDR1 and CDR2 (germline): SSHAT, FNYEAQ (reference sequence). The CDR3 extends over 13 amino acids. Trimming pared 3 bases from V and 8 bases from J, leaving 11 bases between.

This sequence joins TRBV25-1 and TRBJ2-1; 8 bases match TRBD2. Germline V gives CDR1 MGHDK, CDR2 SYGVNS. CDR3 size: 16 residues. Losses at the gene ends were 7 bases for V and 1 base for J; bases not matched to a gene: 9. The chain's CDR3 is CASTPSSGGSYNEQFF. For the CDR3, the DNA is TGTGCCAGCACTCCCTCAAGCGGGGGTTCCTACAATGAGCAGTTCTTC.

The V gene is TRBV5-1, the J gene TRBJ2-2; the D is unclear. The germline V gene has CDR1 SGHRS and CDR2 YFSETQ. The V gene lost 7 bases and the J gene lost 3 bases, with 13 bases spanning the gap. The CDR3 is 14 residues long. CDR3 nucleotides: TGCGCCAGCGGGTCCACAATTGACACCGGGGAGCTGTTTTTT. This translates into CASGSTIDTGELFF.

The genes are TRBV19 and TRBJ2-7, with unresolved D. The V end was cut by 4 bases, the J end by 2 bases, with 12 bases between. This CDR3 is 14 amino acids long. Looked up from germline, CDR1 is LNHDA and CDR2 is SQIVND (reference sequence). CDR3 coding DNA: TGTGCCAGTAGTAAACCCGGCTCCACCTACGAGCAGTACTTC. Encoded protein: CASSKPGSTYEQYF.

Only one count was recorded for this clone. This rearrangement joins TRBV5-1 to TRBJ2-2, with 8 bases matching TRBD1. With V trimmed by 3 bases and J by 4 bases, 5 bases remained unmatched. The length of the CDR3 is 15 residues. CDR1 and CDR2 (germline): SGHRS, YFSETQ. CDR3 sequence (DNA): TGCGCCAGCAGCTACCGACAGGGGAGCACCGGGGAGCTGTTTTTT. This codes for CASSYRQGSTGELFF. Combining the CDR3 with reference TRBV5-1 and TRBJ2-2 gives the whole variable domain KAGVTQTPRYLIKTRGQQVTLSCSPISGHRSVSWYQQTPGQGLQFLFEYFSETQRNKGNFPGRFSGRQFSNSRSEMNVSTLELGDSALYLCASSYRQGSTGELFFGEGSRLTVL.

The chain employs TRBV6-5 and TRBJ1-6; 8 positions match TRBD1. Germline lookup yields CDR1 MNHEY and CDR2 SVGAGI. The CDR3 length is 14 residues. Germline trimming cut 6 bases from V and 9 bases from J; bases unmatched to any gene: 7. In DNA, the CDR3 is TGTGCCAGCAGCCAACAGGGGGTATCTTCACCCCTCCACTTT. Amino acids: CASSQQGVSSPLHF.

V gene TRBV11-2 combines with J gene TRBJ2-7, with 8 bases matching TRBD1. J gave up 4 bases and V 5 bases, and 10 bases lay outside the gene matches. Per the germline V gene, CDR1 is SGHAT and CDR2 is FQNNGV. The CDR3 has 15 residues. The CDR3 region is CASSTLPGQEYEQYF. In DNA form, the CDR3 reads TGTGCCAGCAGCACCCTTCCGGGACAGGAATACGAGCAGTACTTC.

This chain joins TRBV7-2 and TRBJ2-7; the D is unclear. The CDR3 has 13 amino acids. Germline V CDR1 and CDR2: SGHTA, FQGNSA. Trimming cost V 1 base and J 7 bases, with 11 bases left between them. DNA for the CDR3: TGTGCCAGCAGCTTAGTAATTTTGCGGGAGCAGTACTTC. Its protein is CASSLVILREQYF. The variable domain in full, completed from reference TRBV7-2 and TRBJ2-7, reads GAGVSQSPSNKVTEKGKDVELRCDPISGHTALYWYRQSLGQGLEFLIYFQGNSAPDKSGLPSDRFSAERTGGSVSTLTIQRTQQEDSAVYLCASSLVILREQYFGPGTRLTVT.

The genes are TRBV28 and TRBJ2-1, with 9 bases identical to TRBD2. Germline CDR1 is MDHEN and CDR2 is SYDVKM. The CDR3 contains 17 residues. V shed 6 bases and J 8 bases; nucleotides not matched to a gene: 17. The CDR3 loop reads CASSQNSGLARQYEQFF. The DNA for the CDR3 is TGTGCCAGCAGCCAGAACTCGGGACTAGCCCGTCAATATGAGCAGTTCTTC.

The CDR3 here is CASSRRGAETQYF. CDR3 coding DNA: TGTGCCAGCAGTAGGCGGGGGGCAGAGACCCAGTACTTC. The chain recombines TRBV27 with TRBJ2-5; 8 nucleotides agree with TRBD2. The CDR3 runs to 13 residues. The J segment lost 4 bases and the V segment lost 5 bases, leaving 3 bases of the junction unmatched. The germline CDR1 and CDR2 sequences are MNHEY and SMNVEV (reference sequence).

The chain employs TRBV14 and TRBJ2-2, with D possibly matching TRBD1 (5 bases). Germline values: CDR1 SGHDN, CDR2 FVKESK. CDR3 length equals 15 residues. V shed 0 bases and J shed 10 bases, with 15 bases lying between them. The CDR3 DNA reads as TGTGCCAGCAGCCAAGATAGGGGATATCATGAGGAGCTGTTTTTT. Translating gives CASSQDRGYHEELFF.

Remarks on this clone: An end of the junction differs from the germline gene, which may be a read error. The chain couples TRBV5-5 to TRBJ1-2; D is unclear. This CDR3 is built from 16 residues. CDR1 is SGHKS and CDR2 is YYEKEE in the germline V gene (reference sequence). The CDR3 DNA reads TGCGCCAGCAGCCAGGTTGGCCTCCTGGGGTACTATGGCTACACCTTC. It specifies CASSQVGLLGYYGYTF. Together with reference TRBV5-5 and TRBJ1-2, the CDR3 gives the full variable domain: DAGVTQSPTHLIKTRGQQVTLRCSPISGHKSVSWYQQVLGQGPQFIFQYYEKEERGRGNFPDRFSARQFPNYSSELNVNALLLGDSALYLCASSQVGLLGYYGYTFGSGTRLTVV.

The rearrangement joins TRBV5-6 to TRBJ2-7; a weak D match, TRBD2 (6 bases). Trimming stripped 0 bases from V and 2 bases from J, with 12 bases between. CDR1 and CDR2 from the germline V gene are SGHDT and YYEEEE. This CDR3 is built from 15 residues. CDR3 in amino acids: CASSLVPGDAYEQYF. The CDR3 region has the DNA TGTGCCAGCAGCTTGGTTCCGGGGGACGCCTACGAGCAGTACTTC.